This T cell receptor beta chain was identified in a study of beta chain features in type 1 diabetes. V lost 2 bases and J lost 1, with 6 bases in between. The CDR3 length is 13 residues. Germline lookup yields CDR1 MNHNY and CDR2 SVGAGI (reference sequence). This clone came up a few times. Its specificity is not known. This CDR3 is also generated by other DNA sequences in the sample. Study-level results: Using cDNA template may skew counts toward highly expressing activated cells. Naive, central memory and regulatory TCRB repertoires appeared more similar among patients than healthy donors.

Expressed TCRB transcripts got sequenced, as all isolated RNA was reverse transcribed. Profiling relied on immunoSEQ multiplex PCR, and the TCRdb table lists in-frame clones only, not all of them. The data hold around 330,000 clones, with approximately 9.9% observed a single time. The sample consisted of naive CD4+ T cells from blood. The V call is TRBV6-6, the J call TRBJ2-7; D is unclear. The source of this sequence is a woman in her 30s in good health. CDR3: CASSYPESYEQYF. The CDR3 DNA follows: TGTGCCAGCAGTTACCCAGAATCCTACGAGCAGTACTTC.